This TCR beta chain is drawn from a study of radiotherapy plus CTLA-4 blockade in lung cancer. Whole-study results and caveats: Clones of tumor-derived TCRs expanded in blood after radiotherapy plus ipilimumab.

As to this clone: The antigen remains undetermined.

Assay used: immunoSEQ multiplex PCR; TCRdb lists only in-frame clones, some missing. The sample carries some 110,000 clones, 81% recorded once. People whose metastatic non-small-cell lung cancer was chemo-refractory got focal radiation along with CTLA-4 blockade by ipilimumab. Germline V lookup: CDR1 MNHEY, CDR2 SMNVEV (reference sequence). Between the trimmed V and J ends, which lost 5 bases and 4 bases, there was a span of 14 bases. The CDR3 is 14 amino acids. The chain combines TRBV27 with TRBJ1-2, with D uncertain. This material consisted of peripheral blood, taken from a patient treated with radiotherapy plus ipilimumab. The TCR originated in a human donor with non-small cell lung cancer that progressed on radiotherapy plus ipilimumab. Some clones in this sample may be carry-over from other donors' samples. This chain's CDR3 is CASSRTNPSYGYTF. DNA for the CDR3: TGTGCCAGCAGTCGTACGAACCCTAGCTATGGCTACACCTTC.